The 24 T cell receptor beta chains below were found in one sample sequenced in a study of response to subunit inactivated influenza vaccine (dated by TCRdb to 2016 to 2019). Libraries were constructed by RT-PCR. Instrument used: Illumina HiSeq 2500. The public sequencing data were trimmed at Q25 with fastp and processed into clonotypes with MiXCR by TCRdb, which kept only in-frame beta chains. Each CDR3 protein gets just one entry, which takes the most common genes and DNA from the rows behind it. Present in this sample are around 470,000 distinct CDR3 sequences, approximately 7.8% of which were seen just once. Together, the top ten hold about an eighth of the sample. Sample: PBMCs from blood, taken less than 25 months after vaccination. The origin of the receptors is a man aged 45-69 years who received an inactivated influenza vaccine. Donor details come from another sample of the same person, matched by shared clones.

This clonotype was counted ten times or more. The CDR3 sequence: CASSFGSISRPGELFF. CDR3 sequence (DNA): TGTGCCAGCAGCTTCGGTTCAATTTCTAGGCCCGGGGAGCTGTTTTTT. This chain links TRBV5-6 with TRBJ2-2; no definite D call. V was cut by 2 bases and J by 6 bases, with 17 bases left in between. CDR1 and CDR2 (germline): SGHDT, YYEEEE. The CDR3 length is 16 residues.

The rearrangement links TRBV5-6 to TRBJ2-2; D may be TRBD2 (5 bases). The CDR3 runs to 14 residues. CDR1 is SGHDT and CDR2 is YYEEEE in the germline V gene. Trimming cost V 4 bases and J 4 bases, with 11 bases left between them. The CDR3 loop is CASSPSGLTGELFF. The DNA of the CDR3 is TGTGCCAGCAGCCCCAGCGGACTCACCGGGGAGCTGTTTTTT.

The chain couples TRBV25-1 to TRBJ2-2, with D maybe TRBD1 (5 bases). V was trimmed by 1 base and J by 4 bases, leaving 13 bases between them. The CDR3 is made up of 16 amino acids. CDR1 is MGHDK, CDR2 SYGVNS, per germline. CDR3 sequence: CASSESPGYSTGELFF. As DNA, the CDR3 is TGTGCCAGCAGTGAATCCCCAGGGTACTCCACCGGGGAGCTGTTTTTT.

This clonotype was seen ten or more times. This sequence joins TRBV7-2 and TRBJ1-1; D might be TRBD1 (5 bases). CDR3 size: 14 residues. V was cut by 1 base and J by 4 bases, with 10 bases left in between. The V gene's germline CDR1 is SGHTA and CDR2 FQGNSA. CDR3 DNA sequence: TGTGCCAGCAGCTTAGGGGGACCTGCCACTGAAGCTTTCTTT. The encoded protein is CASSLGGPATEAFF.

This clonotype was seen a handful of times. The rearrangement links TRBV3-1 to TRBJ1-1; a weak D match, TRBD1 (5 bases). Germline-derived CDR1 and CDR2 are LGHDT and YNNKEL (reference sequence). The ends were cut back, 5 bases at V and 3 bases at J, with 10 bases in the middle. This CDR3 is 13 amino acids long. For the CDR3, the DNA is TGTGCCAGCAGCGACGCAGGGTACACTGAAGCTTTCTTT. Residues: CASSDAGYTEAFF.

The genes are TRBV20-1 and TRBJ2-1; 12 bases line up with TRBD2. This CDR3 is built from 14 residues. Germline trimming cut 4 bases from V and 6 bases from J; bases unmatched to any gene: 4. Germline CDR1 and CDR2: DFQATT and SNEGSKA (reference sequence). The CDR3 region has the DNA TGCAGTGCTACCTCACTAGCGGGGGGCAATGAGCAGTTCTTC. Translated: CSATSLAGGNEQFF.

This clonotype was detected only a few times. The chain links TRBV27 to TRBJ2-1, with D maybe TRBD2 (7 bases). Trimming stripped 1 base from V and 8 bases from J, with 18 bases between. In germline, CDR1 is MNHEY, CDR2 SMNVEV (reference sequence). The CDR3 has 16 amino acids. CDR3 residues: CASSLFRGGGRDEQFF. CDR3 DNA: TGTGCCAGCAGTTTATTTCGGGGAGGGGGTAGGGATGAGCAGTTCTTC.

A remark on this clonotype: One base away lies a much larger clone, so this may be a sequencing read error. The genes are TRBV30 and TRBJ2-7; D may be TRBD1 or TRBD2 (5 bases each). CDR3 length: 11 residues. V gave up 6 bases and J gave up 6 bases, with 12 bases separating them. The germline gives CDR1 GTSNPN, CDR2 SVGIG (reference sequence). The CDR3: CACQRGGEQYF. Written as DNA, the CDR3 is TGTGCCTGCCAGAGGGGCGGCGAGCAGTACTTC.

The genes are TRBV19 and TRBJ2-1; tentative D call: TRBD2 (5 bases). This CDR3 spans 13 amino acids. V was pared by 10 bases and J by 4 bases, with 14 bases between. Germline assignment: CDR1 LNHDA and CDR2 SQIVND (reference sequence). CDR3 nucleotides: TGTGCCACCCGAGCGGATATATACAATGAGCAGTTCTTC. It codes for CATRADIYNEQFF. Variable domain in full (rest from reference TRBV19 and TRBJ2-1): DGGITQSPKYLFRKEGQNVTLSCEQNLNHDAMYWYRQDPGQGLRLIYYSQIVNDFQKGDIAEGYSVSREKKESFPLTVTSAQKNPTAFYLCATRADIYNEQFFGPGTRLTVL.

This clonotype showed up many times. The rearrangement uses TRBV9 and TRBJ2-1, with 12 bases aligning to TRBD2. J was trimmed by 1 base and V by 0 bases; bases with no gene match: 2. The germline V gene encodes CDR1 SGDLS and CDR2 YYNGEE. The CDR3 consists of 17 residues. As DNA, the CDR3 is TGTGCCAGCAGCGTAGAGGGGACTAGCGGGTCCTACAATGAGCAGTTCTTC. This encodes CASSVEGTSGSYNEQFF.

This chain joins TRBV5-5 and TRBJ2-1; D remains unclear. Between the trimmed V and J ends, which lost 4 bases and 5 bases, there was a span of 10 bases. From germline, CDR1 is SGHKS and CDR2 YYEKEE (reference sequence). The CDR3 consists of 13 residues. CDR3 protein: CASSPAPDNEQFF. CDR3 nucleotides: TGTGCCAGCAGCCCTGCCCCTGACAATGAGCAGTTCTTC.

This clonotype has ten or more counts. The chain links TRBV6-1 to TRBJ1-6; D unresolved. The CDR3 spans 13 residues. V gave up 10 bases and J gave up 7 bases, with 14 bases separating them. Germline V CDR1 and CDR2: MNHNS, SASEGT. CDR3 sequence: CAMRTDINSPLHF. CDR3 coding DNA: TGTGCCATGCGAACGGATATCAATTCACCCCTCCACTTT.

This clonotype was observed many times. This chain joins TRBV7-9 and TRBJ2-5; TRBD2 might be the D (6 bases). V was pared by 5 bases and J by 3 bases, with 16 bases between. The germline V gene encodes CDR1 SEHNR and CDR2 FQNEAQ (reference sequence). The CDR3 length is 15 residues. CDR3 protein: CASSIGTGFKETQYF. The CDR3 DNA follows: TGTGCCAGCAGCATTGGGACTGGGTTTAAAGAGACCCAGTACTTC.

The J gene is TRBJ2-7, the V gene TRBV6-1, with TRBD1 identical over 8 bases. CDR1 and CDR2 from the germline V gene are MNHNS and SASEGT. The CDR3 sequence is 13 residues long. The junction had 6 bases not matched to a gene; V was cut back by 6 bases and J by 5 bases. CDR3 residues: CASSRGRFNEQYF. CDR3 coding DNA: TGTGCCAGCAGCAGGGGGCGGTTCAACGAGCAGTACTTC.

This clonotype has at least ten counts. The chain carries TRBV20-1 and TRBJ1-1, with D perhaps matching TRBD1 (6 bases). V shed 1 base and J shed 4 bases, with 13 bases lying between them. This CDR3 comprises 14 residues. The germline V gene encodes CDR1 DFQATT and CDR2 SNEGSKA (reference sequence). The CDR3 reads CSARGGRGGTEAFF. The CDR3 DNA follows: TGCAGTGCTAGAGGAGGCAGGGGAGGCACTGAAGCTTTCTTT.

This clonotype has ten or more counts. The genes are TRBV29-1 and TRBJ2-7; the D gene is possibly TRBD2 (5 bases). V was cut by 4 bases and J by 2 bases, with 9 bases left in between. This CDR3 is built from 12 residues. The germline CDR1 and CDR2 sequences are SQVTM and ANQGSEA. The CDR3 spells CSVVSGTYEQYF. As DNA, the CDR3 is TGCAGCGTTGTGTCGGGGACCTACGAGCAGTACTTC.

This clonotype has a handful of counts. V gene TRBV20-1 combines with J gene TRBJ1-4; D is ambiguous. Germline V gene data show CDR1 as DFQATT and CDR2 as SNEGSKA (reference sequence). CDR3 length: 16 residues. Trimming cost V 2 bases and J 1 base, with 14 bases left between them. CDR3 in DNA: TGCAGTGCTAGATCCAGCTCCGGGAAAACTAATGAAAAACTGTTTTTT. Its protein product is CSARSSSGKTNEKLFF.

The chain combines TRBV27 with TRBJ2-7; 7 bases fit TRBD2. Germline loops: CDR1 MNHEY, CDR2 SMNVEV (reference sequence). With 6 bases clipped from V and 5 bases from J, the junction kept 10 bases outside the gene matches. The CDR3 is 14 amino acids. The CDR3 DNA follows: TGTGCCAGCAGCCAAAAGGGCGGGAGCCACGAGCAGTACTTC. This sequence encodes CASSQKGGSHEQYF.

In its sample, this clonotype was seen many times. The chain links TRBV25-1 to TRBJ2-5, with 13 bases that match TRBD2. J lost 5 bases, V lost 1 base, and 7 bases had no gene match. Germline loops: CDR1 MGHDK, CDR2 SYGVNS. The CDR3 has 17 residues. The CDR3 loop reads CASSESWTSGGGETQYF. CDR3 nucleotides: TGTGCCAGCAGTGAATCCTGGACTAGCGGGGGTGGGGAGACCCAGTACTTC. Based on the CDR3 plus reference TRBV25-1 and TRBJ2-5, the full variable domain is EADIYQTPRYLVIGTGKKITLECSQTMGHDKMYWYQQDPGMELHLIHYSYGVNSTEKGDLSSESTVSRIRTEHFPLTLESARPSHTSQYLCASSESWTSGGGETQYFGPGTRLLVL.

The genes are TRBV7-9 and TRBJ2-5; 7 nucleotides line up with TRBD2. V lost 7 bases and J lost 5; bases outside the gene matches: 13. Germline values: CDR1 SEHNR, CDR2 FQNEAQ (reference sequence). This CDR3 region has 15 residues. This chain's CDR3 is CASIALPAGDETQYF. CDR3 nucleotide sequence: TGTGCCAGCATCGCACTCCCCGCGGGAGACGAGACCCAGTACTTC.

In nucleotides, the CDR3 is TGTGCCAGCAGCCCACCAGCGGGATCTGAAGCTTTCTTT. It codes for CASSPPAGSEAFF. The gene calls are TRBV5-6 and TRBJ1-1; no firm D call. Looked up from germline, CDR1 is SGHDT and CDR2 is YYEEEE. V shed 4 bases and J shed 6 bases, with 13 bases lying between them. There are 13 residues in the CDR3.

The chain recombines TRBV27 with TRBJ2-3; tentative D call: TRBD1 (5 bases). The CDR3 runs to 13 residues. Germline V CDR1 and CDR2: MNHEY, SMNVEV (reference sequence). V gave up 3 bases and J gave up 4 bases, with 8 bases separating them. The CDR3 DNA reads TGTGCCAGCAGTTTGATAGGGGCAGATACGCAGTATTTT. The encoded protein is CASSLIGADTQYF.

In DNA, the CDR3 is TGTGCCAGCAGTTTACGGACAGGGCGCGCGTTTTACAATGAGCAGTTCTTC. Its translation is CASSLRTGRAFYNEQFF. The V call is TRBV27, the J call TRBJ2-1; TRBD1 matches 8 bases. CDR1 and CDR2 (germline): MNHEY, SMNVEV (reference sequence). This CDR3 spans 17 amino acids. V was pared by 2 bases and J by 4 bases, with 10 bases of the junction left unmatched.

The chain employs TRBV4-3 and TRBJ1-4, with D perhaps matching TRBD1 (6 bases). Deletions cut 1 base from V and 4 bases from J, with 13 bases between. The germline V gene has CDR1 LGHNA and CDR2 YSLEER. This CDR3 spans 16 amino acids. In DNA form, the CDR3 reads TGCGCCAGCAGCCAAGGCCTTGCAGGGGTTAATGAAAAACTGTTTTTT. It is translated as CASSQGLAGVNEKLFF.